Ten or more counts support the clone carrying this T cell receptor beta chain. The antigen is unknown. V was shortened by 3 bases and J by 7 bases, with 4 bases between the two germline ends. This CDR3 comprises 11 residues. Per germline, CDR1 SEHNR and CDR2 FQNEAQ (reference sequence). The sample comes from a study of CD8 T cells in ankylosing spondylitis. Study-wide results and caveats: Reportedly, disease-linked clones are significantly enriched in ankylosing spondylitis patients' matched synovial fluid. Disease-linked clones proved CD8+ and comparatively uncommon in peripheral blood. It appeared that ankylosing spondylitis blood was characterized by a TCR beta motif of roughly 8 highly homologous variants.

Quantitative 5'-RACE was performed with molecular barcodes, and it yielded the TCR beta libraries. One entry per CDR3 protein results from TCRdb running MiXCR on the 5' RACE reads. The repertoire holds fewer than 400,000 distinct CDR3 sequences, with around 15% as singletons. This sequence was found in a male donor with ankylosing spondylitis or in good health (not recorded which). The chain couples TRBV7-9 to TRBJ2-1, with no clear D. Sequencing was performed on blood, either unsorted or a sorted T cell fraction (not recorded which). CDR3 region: CASSLRNEQFF. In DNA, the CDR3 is TGTGCCAGCAGCTTGAGGAATGAGCAGTTCTTC.